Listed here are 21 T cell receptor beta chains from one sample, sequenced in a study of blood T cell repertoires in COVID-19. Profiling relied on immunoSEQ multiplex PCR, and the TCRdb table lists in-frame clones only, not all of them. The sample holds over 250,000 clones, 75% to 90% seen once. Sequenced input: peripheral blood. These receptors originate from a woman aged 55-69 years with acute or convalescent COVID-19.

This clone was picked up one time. The CDR3 DNA reads as TGTGCCAGTAGCACTAGCGGGAGGTATTGGTTGCAGTTCTTC. Translated, it gives CASSTSGRYWLQFF. The rearrangement uses TRBV19 and TRBJ2-1; 12 bases line up with TRBD2. The V gene's germline CDR1 is LNHDA and CDR2 SQIVND (reference sequence). CDR3 length equals 14 residues. The V gene end was trimmed by 6 bases and the J gene end by 12 bases; junction bases not matched to a gene: 9.

CDR3 region: CASSKGLAVLAEQFF. The CDR3 bases are TGTGCCAGTAGTAAGGGACTAGCGGTCCTAGCGGAGCAGTTCTTC. The rearrangement joins TRBV19 to TRBJ2-1, with 11 bases lining up with TRBD2. Unmatched junction bases numbered 9, after V lost 4 bases and J lost 10 bases. The CDR3 sequence is 15 residues long. Germline values: CDR1 LNHDA, CDR2 SQIVND (reference sequence).

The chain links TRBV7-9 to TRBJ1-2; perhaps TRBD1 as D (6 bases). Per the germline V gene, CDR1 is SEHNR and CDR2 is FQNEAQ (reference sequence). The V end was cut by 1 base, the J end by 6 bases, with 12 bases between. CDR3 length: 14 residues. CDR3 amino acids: CASSLGLQGDGYTF. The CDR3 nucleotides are TGTGCCAGCAGCTTAGGACTACAGGGAGATGGCTACACCTTC.

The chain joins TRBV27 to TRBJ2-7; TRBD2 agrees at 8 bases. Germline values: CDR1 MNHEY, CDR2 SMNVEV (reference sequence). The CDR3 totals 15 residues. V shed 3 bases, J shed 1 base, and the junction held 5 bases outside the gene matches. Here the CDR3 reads CASSLRRGVSYEQYF. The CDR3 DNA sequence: TGTGCCAGCAGTTTGCGGCGGGGGGTATCCTACGAGCAGTACTTC.

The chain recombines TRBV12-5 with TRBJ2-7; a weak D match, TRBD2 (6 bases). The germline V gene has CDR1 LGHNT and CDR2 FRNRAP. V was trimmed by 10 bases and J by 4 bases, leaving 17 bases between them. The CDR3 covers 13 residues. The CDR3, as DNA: TGTGCTAAGCGATGGCAGGAGGGTTACGAGCAGTACTTC. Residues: CAKRWQEGYEQYF.

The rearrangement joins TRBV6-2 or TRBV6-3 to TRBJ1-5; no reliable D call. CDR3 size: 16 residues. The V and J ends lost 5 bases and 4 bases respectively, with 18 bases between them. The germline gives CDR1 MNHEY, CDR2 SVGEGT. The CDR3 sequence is CASSKYAGWDNQPQHF. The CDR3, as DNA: TGTGCCAGCAGTAAATATGCGGGGTGGGATAATCAGCCCCAGCATTTT.

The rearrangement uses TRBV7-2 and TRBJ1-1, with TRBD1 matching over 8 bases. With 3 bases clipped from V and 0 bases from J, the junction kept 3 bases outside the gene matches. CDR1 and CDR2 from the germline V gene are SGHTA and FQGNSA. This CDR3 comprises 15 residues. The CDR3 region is CASSLDRVMNTEAFF. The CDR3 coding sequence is TGTGCCAGCAGCTTGGACAGGGTCATGAACACTGAAGCTTTCTTT. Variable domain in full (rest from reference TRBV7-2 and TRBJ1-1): GAGVSQSPSNKVTEKGKDVELRCDPISGHTALYWYRQSLGQGLEFLIYFQGNSAPDKSGLPSDRFSAERTGGSVSTLTIQRTQQEDSAVYLCASSLDRVMNTEAFFGQGTRLTVV.

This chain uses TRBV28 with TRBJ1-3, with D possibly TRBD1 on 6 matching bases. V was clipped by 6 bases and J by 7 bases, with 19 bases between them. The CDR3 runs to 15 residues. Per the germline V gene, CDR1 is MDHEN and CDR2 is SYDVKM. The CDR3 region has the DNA TGTGCCAGCAGCTCCGCAGGGGCTAATAGGAACACCATATATTTT. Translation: CASSSAGANRNTIYF.

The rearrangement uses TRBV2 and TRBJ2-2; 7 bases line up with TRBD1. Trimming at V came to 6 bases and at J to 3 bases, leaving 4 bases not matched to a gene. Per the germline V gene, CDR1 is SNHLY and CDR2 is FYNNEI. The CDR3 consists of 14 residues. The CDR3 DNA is TGTGCCAGCAGGCGACAGGGCGACACCGGGGAGCTGTTTTTT. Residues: CASRRQGDTGELFF.

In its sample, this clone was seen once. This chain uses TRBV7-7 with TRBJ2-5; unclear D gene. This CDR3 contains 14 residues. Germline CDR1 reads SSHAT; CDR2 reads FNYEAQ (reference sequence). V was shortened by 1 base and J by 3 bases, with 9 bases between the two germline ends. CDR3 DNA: TGTGCCAGCAGCTTAGGCTCAGACAAAGAGACCCAGTACTTC. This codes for CASSLGSDKETQYF.

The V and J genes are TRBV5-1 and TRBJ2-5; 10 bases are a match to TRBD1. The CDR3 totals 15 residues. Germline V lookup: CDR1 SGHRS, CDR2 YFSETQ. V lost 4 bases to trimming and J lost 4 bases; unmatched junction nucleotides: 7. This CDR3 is CASSLRDRGRETQYF. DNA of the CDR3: TGCGCCAGCAGCCTCCGGGACAGGGGAAGAGAGACCCAGTACTTC.

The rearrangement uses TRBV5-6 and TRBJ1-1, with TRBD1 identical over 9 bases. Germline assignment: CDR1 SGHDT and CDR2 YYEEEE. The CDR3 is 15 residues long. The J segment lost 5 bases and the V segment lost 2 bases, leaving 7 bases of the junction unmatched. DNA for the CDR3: TGTGCCAGCAGCTTTTGGACAGGGGTGGGAACTGAAGCTTTCTTT. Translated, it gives CASSFWTGVGTEAFF.

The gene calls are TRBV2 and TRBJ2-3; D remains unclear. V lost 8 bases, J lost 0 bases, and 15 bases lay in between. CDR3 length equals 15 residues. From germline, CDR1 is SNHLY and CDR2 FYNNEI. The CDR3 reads CASETETTSTDTQYF. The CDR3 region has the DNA TGTGCCAGCGAAACGGAGACGACTAGCACAGATACGCAGTATTTT. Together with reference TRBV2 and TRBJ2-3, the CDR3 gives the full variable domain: EPEVTQTPSHQVTQMGQEVILRCVPISNHLYFYWYRQILGQKVEFLVSFYNNEISEKSEIFDDQFSVERPDGSNFTLKIRSTKLEDSAMYFCASETETTSTDTQYFGPGTRLTVL.

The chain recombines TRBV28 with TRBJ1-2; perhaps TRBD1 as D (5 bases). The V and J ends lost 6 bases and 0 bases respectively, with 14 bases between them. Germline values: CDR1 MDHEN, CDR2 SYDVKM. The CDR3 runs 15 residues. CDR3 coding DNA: TGTGCCAGCAGCCGTCCGGGAGGGGCTAACTATGGCTACACCTTC. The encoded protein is CASSRPGGANYGYTF.

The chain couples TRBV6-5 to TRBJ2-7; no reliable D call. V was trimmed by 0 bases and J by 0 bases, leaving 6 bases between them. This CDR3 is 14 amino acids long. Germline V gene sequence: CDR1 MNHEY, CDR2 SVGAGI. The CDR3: CASSYSASSYEQYF. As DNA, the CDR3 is TGTGCCAGCAGTTACTCTGCCAGCTCCTACGAGCAGTACTTC.

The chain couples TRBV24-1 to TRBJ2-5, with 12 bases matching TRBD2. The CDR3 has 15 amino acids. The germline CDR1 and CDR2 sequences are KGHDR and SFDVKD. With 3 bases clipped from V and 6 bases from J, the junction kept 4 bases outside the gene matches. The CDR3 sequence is CATSDTTSGRKTQYF. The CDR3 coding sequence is TGTGCCACCAGTGATACGACTAGCGGGAGAAAGACCCAGTACTTC.

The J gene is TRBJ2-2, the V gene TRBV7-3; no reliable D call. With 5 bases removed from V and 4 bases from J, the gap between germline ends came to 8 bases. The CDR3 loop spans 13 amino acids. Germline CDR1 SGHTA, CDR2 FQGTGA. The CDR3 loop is CASSLRATGELFF. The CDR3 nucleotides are TGTGCCAGCAGCCTCCGCGCCACCGGGGAGCTGTTTTTT.

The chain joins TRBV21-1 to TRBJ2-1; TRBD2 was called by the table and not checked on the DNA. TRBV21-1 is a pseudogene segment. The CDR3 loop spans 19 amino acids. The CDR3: CASSKEVLRTSVDYNEQFF. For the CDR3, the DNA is TGTGCCAGCAGCAAAGAGGTTCTCCGGACTAGCGTCGACTACAATGAGCAGTTCTTC.

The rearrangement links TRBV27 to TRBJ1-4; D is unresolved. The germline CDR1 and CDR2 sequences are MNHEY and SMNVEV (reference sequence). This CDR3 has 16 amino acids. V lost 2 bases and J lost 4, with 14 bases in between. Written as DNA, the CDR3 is TGTGCCAGCAGTTTAAGGCAGGCCAGTTTTAATGAAAAACTGTTTTTT. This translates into CASSLRQASFNEKLFF.

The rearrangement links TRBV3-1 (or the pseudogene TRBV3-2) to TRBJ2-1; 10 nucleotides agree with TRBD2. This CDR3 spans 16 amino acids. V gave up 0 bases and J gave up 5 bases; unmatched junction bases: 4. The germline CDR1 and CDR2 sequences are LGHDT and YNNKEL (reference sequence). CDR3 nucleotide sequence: TGTGCCAGCAGCCAAGACTTACTAGCGGGGAACAATGAGCAGTTCTTC. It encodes CASSQDLLAGNNEQFF.

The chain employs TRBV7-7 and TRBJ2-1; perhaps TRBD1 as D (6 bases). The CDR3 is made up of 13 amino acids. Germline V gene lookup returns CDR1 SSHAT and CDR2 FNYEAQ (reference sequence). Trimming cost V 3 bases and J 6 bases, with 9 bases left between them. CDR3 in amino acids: CASSFDRLNEQFF. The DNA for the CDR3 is TGTGCCAGCAGCTTCGACAGGCTCAATGAGCAGTTCTTC.